Listed here are 22 T cell receptor beta chains from one sample, sequenced in a study of blood T cell repertoires in COVID-19. Only in-frame clones appear in the TCRdb table, and some are missing; sequencing was by immunoSEQ multiplex PCR. Here the sample spans fewer than 300,000 clones, about 89% being singletons. The sample comprised PBMCs or T cells enriched from blood (not recorded which). These TCRs come from a middle-aged man who had recovered from COVID-19.

This clone has just one count. The J gene is TRBJ1-4, the V gene TRBV11-2; D is perhaps TRBD1 (5 bases). Germline values: CDR1 SGHAT, CDR2 FQNNGV. CDR3 size: 16 residues. Trimming pared 5 bases from V and 3 bases from J, leaving 16 bases between. CDR3 nucleotides: TGTGCCAGCAGCCGCCACGGGGGAGGGTCTAATGAAAAACTGTTTTTT. Protein sequence: CASSRHGGGSNEKLFF.

The V gene is TRBV7-6, the J gene TRBJ1-3; 7 positions match TRBD1. Germline V gives CDR1 SGHVS, CDR2 FNYEAQ. The J segment lost 3 bases and the V segment lost 1 base, leaving 6 bases of the junction unmatched. This CDR3 spans 16 amino acids. CDR3 in amino acids: CASSLGGTGDGNTIYF. In DNA form, the CDR3 reads TGTGCCAGCAGCTTAGGGGGCACAGGGGATGGAAACACCATATATTTT.

The V gene is TRBV27, the J gene TRBJ2-3; 8 bases are shared with TRBD2. The CDR3 length is 17 residues. Germline V gene data show CDR1 as MNHEY and CDR2 as SMNVEV (reference sequence). Trimming at V came to 5 bases and at J to 4 bases, leaving 14 bases not matched to a gene. The CDR3 coding sequence is TGTGCCAGCAGTAGAAAGCGGGAGTCAATATTCCCAGATACGCAGTATTTT. Translation: CASSRKRESIFPDTQYF.

CDR3 nucleotide sequence: TGTGCCAGCATAAAGCTGGGGCGGGGGTACAATGAGCAGTTCTTC. Translating gives CASIKLGRGYNEQFF. The V and J genes are TRBV6-5 and TRBJ2-1; TRBD2 aligns across 7 bases. The CDR3 has 15 residues. The V gene end was trimmed by 7 bases and the J gene end by 4 bases; junction bases not matched to a gene: 10. Germline assignment: CDR1 MNHEY and CDR2 SVGAGI.

The chain recombines TRBV7-9 with TRBJ2-7, with D tentatively TRBD2 (6 bases). The CDR3 sequence is 14 residues long. Germline V gene sequence: CDR1 SEHNR, CDR2 FQNEAQ (reference sequence). V lost 1 base to trimming and J lost 6 bases, with 13 bases between them. CDR3 region: CASSLGGQGGEQYF. CDR3 DNA sequence: TGTGCCAGCAGCTTAGGCGGGCAGGGAGGCGAGCAGTACTTC.

This chain links TRBV7-2 with TRBJ1-2, with D possibly TRBD1 on 5 matching bases. The CDR3 loop spans 14 amino acids. Germline V gene sequence: CDR1 SGHTA, CDR2 FQGNSA. Trimming left V 5 bases short and J 8 bases short, with 18 bases between. The CDR3 DNA reads TGTGCCAGCAGCCAGCCCAGGGTGTGGCGGGGCTACACCTTC. Amino acid sequence: CASSQPRVWRGYTF.

V is TRBV2 and J is TRBJ1-5; D is undetermined. In germline, CDR1 is SNHLY, CDR2 FYNNEI. The ends were cut back, 7 bases at V and 4 bases at J, with 14 bases in the middle. The CDR3 has 14 residues. CDR3 region: CASMYSFSNQPQHF. CDR3 in DNA: TGTGCCAGCATGTACAGCTTTAGTAATCAGCCCCAGCATTTT.

This clone was seen only a few times. The chain is built from TRBV7-3 and TRBJ2-7, with a possible D match to TRBD2 (7 bases). Trimming cost V 1 base and J 9 bases, with 22 bases left between them. CDR3 length: 16 residues. The germline CDR1 and CDR2 sequences are SGHTA and FQGTGA. CDR3 loop: CASSLRGGDRVRAQYF. The CDR3 nucleotides are TGTGCCAGCAGCTTAAGAGGGGGGGACCGAGTACGAGCGCAGTACTTC.

This clone appeared a few times. The V call is TRBV9, the J call TRBJ1-6; D ambiguous. Between the trimmed V and J ends, which lost 6 bases and 5 bases, there was a span of 9 bases. The CDR3 runs 13 residues. The germline gives CDR1 SGDLS, CDR2 YYNGEE. CDR3 loop: CASNPGNNSPLHF. The CDR3 bases are TGTGCCAGCAATCCCGGGAATAATTCACCCCTCCACTTT.

The rearrangement uses TRBV10-3 and TRBJ2-3; 7 bases agree with TRBD2. J gave up 2 bases and V 0 bases, and 17 bases lay outside the gene matches. This CDR3 comprises 20 residues. Germline V CDR1 and CDR2: ENHRY, SYGVKD. CDR3: CAISESTPGIGGGFTDTQYF. The CDR3 bases are TGTGCCATCAGTGAGTCGACACCTGGGATCGGCGGGGGATTCACAGATACGCAGTATTTT.

In nucleotides, the CDR3 is TGTGCCAGCAGCCGCGCGAGCGGAAGCTCCTACGAGCAGTACTTC. Encoded protein: CASSRASGSSYEQYF. The chain combines TRBV3-1 (or the pseudogene TRBV3-2) with TRBJ2-7, with D possibly matching TRBD2 (5 bases). Germline V gives CDR1 LGHDT, CDR2 YNNKEL (reference sequence). The CDR3 sequence is 15 residues long. V lost 4 bases to trimming and J lost 0 bases, with 13 bases between them.

CDR3 bases: TGCGCCAGCAGCCAAGAGGGACAGGGGGCACGCAATCAGCCCCAGCATTTT. It yields the protein CASSQEGQGARNQPQHF. The chain joins TRBV4-1 to TRBJ1-5, with 12 bases identical to TRBD1. J was trimmed by 2 bases and V by 0 bases; bases with no gene match: 2. Germline V CDR1 and CDR2: MGHRA, YSYEKL. The CDR3 consists of 17 residues.

V and J are TRBV7-9 and TRBJ2-7; 12 bases are a match to TRBD2. The germline gives CDR1 SEHNR, CDR2 FQNEAQ (reference sequence). V shed 3 bases and J 6 bases; nucleotides not matched to a gene: 6. The CDR3 sequence is 15 residues long. The CDR3 region has the DNA TGTGCCAGCAGCTTGGAGACTAGCGGGGGTGGCGAGCAGTACTTC. Its protein product is CASSLETSGGGEQYF. Drawing the rest from reference TRBV7-9 and TRBJ2-7, the complete variable domain is DTGVSQNPRHKITKRGQNVTFRCDPISEHNRLYWYRQTLGQGPEFLTYFQNEAQLEKSRLLSDRFSAERPKGSFSTLEIQRTEQGDSAMYLCASSLETSGGGEQYFGPGTRLTVT.

The chain employs TRBV2 and TRBJ1-4; tentative D call: TRBD1 (6 bases). The germline V gene has CDR1 SNHLY and CDR2 FYNNEI. Trimming took off 5 bases at V and 8 bases at J, with 9 bases between the two ends. This CDR3 spans 12 amino acids. The CDR3 coding sequence is TGTGCCAGCAGTTATGGGGGCGAAAAACTGTTTTTT. The encoded protein is CASSYGGEKLFF.

CDR3: CASSIRTADGYTF. CDR3 nucleotide sequence: TGTGCCAGCAGTATAAGGACTGCTGATGGCTACACCTTC. The chain has TRBV2 and TRBJ1-2, with unresolved D. Per the germline V gene, CDR1 is SNHLY and CDR2 is FYNNEI. There are 13 residues in the CDR3. With 5 bases removed from V and 6 bases from J, the gap between germline ends came to 13 bases.

V and J are TRBV18 and TRBJ2-5; D not certain. The CDR3 runs 16 residues. Trimming stripped 1 base from V and 4 bases from J, with 16 bases between. Germline CDR1 is KGHSH and CDR2 is LQKENI. The CDR3 loop is CASSPRPPSAVETQYF. CDR3 bases: TGTGCCAGCTCACCACGGCCACCCTCGGCGGTAGAGACCCAGTACTTC.

The rearrangement joins TRBV4-3 to TRBJ1-2, with 7 positions matching TRBD1. CDR3 length: 14 amino acids. V lost 5 bases and J lost 5; bases outside the gene matches: 8. Germline V gene data show CDR1 as LGHNA and CDR2 as YSLEER. This CDR3 reads CASSYPGQIYGYTF. CDR3 nucleotides: TGCGCCAGCAGCTATCCGGGACAGATTTATGGCTACACCTTC.

J is TRBJ1-2 and V is TRBV27; weak D call: TRBD1 (6 bases). The V gene lost 4 bases and the J gene lost 9 bases, with 18 bases spanning the gap. The germline V gene encodes CDR1 MNHEY and CDR2 SMNVEV (reference sequence). CDR3 length equals 14 residues. CDR3 sequence reads: CASSSATGLWSYTF. CDR3 nucleotides: TGTGCCAGCAGTTCGGCAACAGGGTTATGGAGCTACACCTTC.

To note about this clone: In the same sample, other DNA sequences code for this CDR3. The chain uses TRBV28 and TRBJ2-2; 11 bases are shared with TRBD2. Germline V lookup: CDR1 MDHEN, CDR2 SYDVKM. The V gene end was trimmed by 11 bases and the J gene end by 2 bases; junction bases not matched to a gene: 4. The CDR3 is 14 amino acids. CDR3 sequence reads: CASGTSGNTGELFF. For the CDR3, the DNA is TGTGCCTCGGGGACTAGCGGAAACACCGGGGAGCTGTTTTTT.

The chain has TRBV5-5 and TRBJ1-2; D is perhaps TRBD1 (6 bases). The CDR3 sequence is 15 residues long. V was shortened by 2 bases and J by 2 bases, with 13 bases between the two germline ends. CDR1 SGHKS and CDR2 YYEKEE come from the germline V gene (reference sequence). CDR3 DNA sequence: TGTGCCAGCAGCTTCCGGACAGAAATAAACTATGGCTACACCTTC. Encoded protein: CASSFRTEINYGYTF.

The chain combines TRBV6-5 with TRBJ1-1; TRBD1 matches 7 bases. The CDR3 sequence is 15 residues long. The V gene's germline CDR1 is MNHEY and CDR2 SVGAGI. V lost 2 bases and J lost 7; bases outside the gene matches: 10. In DNA, the CDR3 is TGTGCCAGCAGTTACAGACAGGGAACGATAGGTGAAGCTTTCTTT. Its protein product is CASSYRQGTIGEAFF.

The gene calls are TRBV7-2 and TRBJ2-1; TRBD2 agrees at 7 bases. In germline, CDR1 is SGHTA, CDR2 FQGNSA. This CDR3 contains 15 residues. J lost 5 bases, V lost 1 base, and 5 bases had no gene match. For the CDR3, the DNA is TGTGCCAGCAGCTTAGGCCGGGGGGAGGACAATGAGCAGTTCTTC. Protein: CASSLGRGEDNEQFF.